This TCR beta chain emerged from a study of shared clonotypes between healthy human individuals. Running of the assay took place at deep level. The repertoire was sequenced with immunoSEQ multiplex PCR; TCRdb's copy has only in-frame clones and lacks some. The sample lists more than 500,000 clones, about 96% seen once, with about 0.068% in the top ten. This CDR3 is 12 amino acids long. V was pared by 8 bases and J by 8 bases, with 12 bases between. Germline V gives CDR1 KGHSY, CDR2 FQNENV. In regard to this clone: Its antigen is not known.

Points from the study as a whole: Naive subsets tended to show greater estimated richness than memory subsets. The four-donor shared clonotypes exceeded non-shared clonotypes in generation probability, with non-shared ones scoring lower. The study drew on few donors, limiting represented genetic and exposure-history diversity.

The chain couples TRBV16 to TRBJ1-4; possibly TRBD1 for D (5 bases). This receptor was identified in a woman aged 25 to 39 in good health. Sequenced material: naive CD4+ T cells sorted from blood. As for subset: CD45RA+ positively selected. The CDR3 sequence: CASRPGAEKLFF. For the CDR3, the DNA is TGTGCCAGCCGCCCCGGGGCCGAAAAACTGTTTTTT. The full variable domain, in which reference TRBV16 and TRBJ1-4 provide the parts outside the CDR3, is GEEVAQTPKHLVRGEGQKAKLYCAPIKGHSYVFWYQQVLKNEFKFLISFQNENVFDETGMPKERFSAKCLPNSPCSLEIQATKLEDSAVYFCASRPGAEKLFFGSGTQLSVL.